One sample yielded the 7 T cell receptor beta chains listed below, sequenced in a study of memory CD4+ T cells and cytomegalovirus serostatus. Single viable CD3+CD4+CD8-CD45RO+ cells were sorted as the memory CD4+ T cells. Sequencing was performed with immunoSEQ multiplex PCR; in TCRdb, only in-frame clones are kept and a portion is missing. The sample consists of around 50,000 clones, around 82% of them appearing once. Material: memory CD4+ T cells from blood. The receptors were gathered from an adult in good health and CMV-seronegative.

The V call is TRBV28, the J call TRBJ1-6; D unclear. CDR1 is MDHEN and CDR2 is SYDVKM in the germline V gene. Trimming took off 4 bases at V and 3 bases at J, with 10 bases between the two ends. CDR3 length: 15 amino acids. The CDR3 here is CASSWSSGYNSPLHF. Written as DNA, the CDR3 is TGTGCCAGCAGTTGGTCATCAGGCTATAATTCACCCCTCCACTTT.

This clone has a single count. The CDR3 is CASRPSSGGETQYF. The CDR3 DNA sequence: TGTGCCAGCCGTCCTTCTAGCGGGGGAGAGACCCAGTACTTC. V is TRBV28 and J is TRBJ2-5; 10 bases agree with TRBD2. CDR1 is MDHEN, CDR2 SYDVKM, per germline. With 8 bases clipped from V and 4 bases from J, the junction kept 7 bases outside the gene matches. CDR3 length: 14 amino acids.

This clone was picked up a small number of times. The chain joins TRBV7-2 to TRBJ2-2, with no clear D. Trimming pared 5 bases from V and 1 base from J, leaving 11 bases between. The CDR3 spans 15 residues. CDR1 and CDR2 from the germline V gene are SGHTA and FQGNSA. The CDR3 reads CASSPLPQNTGELFF. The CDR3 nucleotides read TGTGCCAGCAGCCCCCTCCCTCAGAACACCGGGGAGCTGTTTTTT.

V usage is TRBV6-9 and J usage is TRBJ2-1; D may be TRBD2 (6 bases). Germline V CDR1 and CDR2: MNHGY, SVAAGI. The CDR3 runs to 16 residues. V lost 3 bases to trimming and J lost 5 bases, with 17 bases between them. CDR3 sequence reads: CASSYWRGSTHNEQFF. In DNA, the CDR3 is TGTGCCAGCAGTTACTGGCGGGGATCCACTCACAATGAGCAGTTCTTC.

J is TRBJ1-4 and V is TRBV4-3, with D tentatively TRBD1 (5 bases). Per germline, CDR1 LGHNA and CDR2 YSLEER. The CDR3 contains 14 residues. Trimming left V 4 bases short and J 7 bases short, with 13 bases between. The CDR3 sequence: CASSPAGGGEKLFF. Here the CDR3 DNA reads TGCGCCAGCAGCCCCGCGGGGGGGGGTGAAAAACTGTTTTTT.

The CDR3 coding sequence is TGTGCCAGCAGTTTATGGGGGACAGGGGGAAACACCATATATTTT. As protein: CASSLWGTGGNTIYF. The chain is built from TRBV28 and TRBJ1-3; 9 bases match TRBD1. Per germline, CDR1 MDHEN and CDR2 SYDVKM. CDR3 length equals 15 residues. Trimming took 0 bases from V and 4 from J; bases not matched to a gene: 1.

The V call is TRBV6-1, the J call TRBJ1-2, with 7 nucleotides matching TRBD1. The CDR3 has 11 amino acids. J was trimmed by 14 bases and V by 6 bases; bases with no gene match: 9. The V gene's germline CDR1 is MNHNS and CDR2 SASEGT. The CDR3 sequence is CASSERQDRTF. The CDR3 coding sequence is TGTGCCAGCAGCGAAAGACAGGACAGGACCTTC.